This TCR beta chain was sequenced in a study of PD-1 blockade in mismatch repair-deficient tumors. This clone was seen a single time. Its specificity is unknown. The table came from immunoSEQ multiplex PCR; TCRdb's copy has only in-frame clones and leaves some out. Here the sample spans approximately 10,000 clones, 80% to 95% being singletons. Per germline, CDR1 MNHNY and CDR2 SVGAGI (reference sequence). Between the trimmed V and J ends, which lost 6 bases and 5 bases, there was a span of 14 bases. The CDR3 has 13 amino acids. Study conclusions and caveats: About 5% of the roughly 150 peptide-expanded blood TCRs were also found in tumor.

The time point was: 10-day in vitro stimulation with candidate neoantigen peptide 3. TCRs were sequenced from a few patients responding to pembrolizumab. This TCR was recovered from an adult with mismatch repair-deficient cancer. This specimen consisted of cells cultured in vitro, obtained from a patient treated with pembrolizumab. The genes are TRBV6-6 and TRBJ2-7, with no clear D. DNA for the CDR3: TGTGCCAGCAGCAACCCCGTAGCCCACGAGCAGTACTTC. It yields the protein CASSNPVAHEQYF.